Listed below are T cell receptor beta chains from one sample, sequenced in a study of T cell responses to AZD1222 COVID-19 vaccine. The assay was immunoSEQ multiplex PCR, and TCRdb's table has in-frame clones only and misses some. The sample contains under 150,000 clones, 90% of which appear only once. Sequences were derived from peripheral blood, sampled on day 0 of AZD1222 vaccination. These receptors originate from an adult in good health. Both conserved end residues are part of each CDR3. D genes are given only for firm matches. Size tells how often a clone was seen (once, few, many) or the class of an expanded clone, and some rows leave it out.

j_call: TRBJ1-4; clone_size: .; v_call: TRBV19; d_call: TRBD1; cdr3_nt: TGTGCCAGTAGTCCTTCAGGGGGCCGGGAAAAACTGTTTTTT; cdr3_aa: CASSPSGGREKLFF
j_call: TRBJ2-5; clone_size: .; v_call: TRBV15; d_call: .; cdr3_nt: TGTGCCACCAGCAGGAAAGGGGAGACCCAGTACTTC; cdr3_aa: CATSRKGETQYF
j_call: TRBJ1-1; clone_size: .; v_call: TRBV6-1; d_call: .; cdr3_nt: TGTGCCAGCAGTGAAGTCGGCAGGAACACTGAAGCTTTCTTT; cdr3_aa: CASSEVGRNTEAFF
j_call: TRBJ2-1; clone_size: .; v_call: TRBV12-3/TRBV12-4; d_call: TRBD2; cdr3_nt: TGTGCCAGCAGGCCTGGGACTAGCGTTGAGCAGTTCTTC; cdr3_aa: CASRPGTSVEQFF
j_call: TRBJ1-5; clone_size: .; v_call: TRBV6-5; d_call: .; cdr3_nt: TGTGCCAGCAGCCGGGGTGCCGGGAGCAATCAGCCCCAGCATTTT; cdr3_aa: CASSRGAGSNQPQHF
j_call: TRBJ2-5; clone_size: .; v_call: TRBV29-1; d_call: TRBD1; cdr3_nt: TGCAGCGTTGCGCAGACAGGGGTGCCGGAGACCCAGTACTTC; cdr3_aa: CSVAQTGVPETQYF
j_call: TRBJ2-1; clone_size: .; v_call: TRBV4-2; d_call: .; cdr3_nt: TGTGCCAGCAGCCAAGAGGGGGCGGAGTACAATGAGCAGTTCTTC; cdr3_aa: CASSQEGAEYNEQFF
j_call: TRBJ2-2; clone_size: medium-sized; v_call: TRBV6-1; d_call: .; cdr3_nt: TGTGCCAGCAGTGCGTCGCCCCAGGGGGACTTGAACACCGGGGAGCTGTTTTTT; cdr3_aa: CASSASPQGDLNTGELFF
j_call: TRBJ1-2; clone_size: .; v_call: TRBV7-9; d_call: TRBD1; cdr3_nt: TGTGCCAGCAGCTTAGAAGGGACAGGGTCTAACTATGGCTACACCTTC; cdr3_aa: CASSLEGTGSNYGYTF
j_call: TRBJ2-3; clone_size: .; v_call: TRBV10-3; d_call: .; cdr3_nt: TGTGCCATCAGTGAGTCGACAGGTCAAACGCAGTATTTT; cdr3_aa: CAISESTGQTQYF
j_call: TRBJ1-2; clone_size: .; v_call: TRBV19; d_call: .; cdr3_nt: TGTGCCAGTAGTATAGGAGGCGCAAACTATGGCTACACCTTC; cdr3_aa: CASSIGGANYGYTF
j_call: TRBJ1-5; clone_size: .; v_call: TRBV14; d_call: TRBD1; cdr3_nt: TGTGCCAGCAGCAAGGGACAGGGAGCTGGTCAGCCCCAGCATTTT; cdr3_aa: CASSKGQGAGQPQHF
j_call: TRBJ2-1; clone_size: .; v_call: TRBV6-2/TRBV6-3; d_call: TRBD2; cdr3_nt: TGTGCCAGCAGTTACTTCTGGCGTTTAACCCGGCCTAGCGGATATGAGCAGTTCTTC; cdr3_aa: CASSYFWRLTRPSGYEQFF
j_call: TRBJ1-4; clone_size: .; v_call: TRBV4-2; d_call: .; cdr3_nt: TGTGCCAGCAGCCAAGATGGGAGGGCAGGGAGGGTAAAACTGTTTTTT; cdr3_aa: CASSQDGRAGRVKLFF
j_call: TRBJ1-1; clone_size: .; v_call: TRBV5-6; d_call: TRBD1; cdr3_nt: TGTGCCAGCAGGCGGACAGGGCTGAACACTGAAGCTTTCTTT; cdr3_aa: CASRRTGLNTEAFF
j_call: TRBJ2-5; clone_size: .; v_call: TRBV2; d_call: .; cdr3_nt: TGTGCCAGTAGTCGTTCTTTGGCTCAAGAGACCCAGTACTTC; cdr3_aa: CASSRSLAQETQYF
j_call: TRBJ1-6; clone_size: .; v_call: TRBV7-3; d_call: .; cdr3_nt: TGTGCCAGCAGCTTTATGGGCCACGAAGGACCCCTCCACTTT; cdr3_aa: CASSFMGHEGPLHF
j_call: TRBJ1-5; clone_size: once; v_call: TRBV19; d_call: .; cdr3_nt: TGTGCCAGTAGTATGGGAGAAAGGACTTATAGCAATCAGCCCCAGCATTTT; cdr3_aa: CASSMGERTYSNQPQHF
j_call: TRBJ2-2; clone_size: .; v_call: TRBV19; d_call: TRBD2; cdr3_nt: TGTGCCAGTAGTATAGAGGGGACTAGGACCGGGGAGCTGTTTTTT; cdr3_aa: CASSIEGTRTGELFF
j_call: TRBJ2-1; clone_size: .; v_call: TRBV11-2; d_call: .; cdr3_nt: TGTGCCAGCAGCTTAGGCGTAGGTAATAATTACAATGAGCAGTTCTTC; cdr3_aa: CASSLGVGNNYNEQFF
j_call: TRBJ2-2; clone_size: medium-sized; v_call: TRBV24-1; d_call: .; cdr3_nt: TGTGCCACCAGTGAGCGGGGTTCGGACACCGGGGAGCTGTTTTTT; cdr3_aa: CATSERGSDTGELFF
j_call: TRBJ1-5; clone_size: .; v_call: TRBV10-1; d_call: .; cdr3_nt: TGCGCCAGGAGCAATCAGCCCCAGCATTTT; cdr3_aa: CARSNQPQHF
j_call: TRBJ2-7; clone_size: .; v_call: TRBV7-2; d_call: .; cdr3_nt: TGTGCCAGCAGCTTAATGTCCTACGAGCAGTACTTC; cdr3_aa: CASSLMSYEQYF
j_call: TRBJ1-2; clone_size: .; v_call: TRBV2; d_call: .; cdr3_nt: TGTGCCAGCAGGGTCACCTCTTCGATGGGTGGCTACACCTTC; cdr3_aa: CASRVTSSMGGYTF
j_call: TRBJ1-5; clone_size: .; v_call: TRBV2; d_call: .; cdr3_nt: TGTGCCAGCATCGTCTCCCAGCATAGCAATCAGCCCCAGCATTTT; cdr3_aa: CASIVSQHSNQPQHF
j_call: TRBJ2-5; clone_size: .; v_call: TRBV6-5; d_call: .; cdr3_nt: TGTGCCAGCAGGAGCGGCGGGGGCGAGACCCAGTACTTC; cdr3_aa: CASRSGGGETQYF
j_call: TRBJ1-1; clone_size: .; v_call: TRBV14; d_call: .; cdr3_nt: TGTGCCAGCAGCCAATTTCAACTCAGGGGTGCGGGAGCTTTCTTT; cdr3_aa: CASSQFQLRGAGAFF
j_call: TRBJ2-3; clone_size: .; v_call: TRBV7-9; d_call: TRBD2; cdr3_nt: TGTGCCAGCAGCCCAAGGACTAGCGGTATTCCGGATACGCAGTATTTT; cdr3_aa: CASSPRTSGIPDTQYF
j_call: TRBJ1-2; clone_size: .; v_call: TRBV7-9; d_call: .; cdr3_nt: TGTGCCAGCAGCTTAGGGGGGGGTGCTGCGTTCTATGGCTACACCTTC; cdr3_aa: CASSLGGGAAFYGYTF
j_call: TRBJ1-1; clone_size: .; v_call: TRBV27; d_call: .; cdr3_nt: TGTGCCAGCAGTCAATGGAGGTTGAGGGCCACTGAAGCTTTCTTT; cdr3_aa: CASSQWRLRATEAFF
j_call: TRBJ2-1; clone_size: .; v_call: TRBV30; d_call: TRBD1; cdr3_nt: TGTGCCTTACAGGCCCGGGACAGGGATCGCCCCTACAATGAGCAGTTCTTC; cdr3_aa: CALQARDRDRPYNEQFF
j_call: TRBJ2-7; clone_size: few; v_call: TRBV20-1; d_call: TRBD2; cdr3_nt: TGCAGTGCTATTGAGTCCTCCCGGGCTAGCGGGAGGTACGAGCAGTACTTC; cdr3_aa: CSAIESSRASGRYEQYF
j_call: TRBJ2-2; clone_size: .; v_call: TRBV9; d_call: TRBD2; cdr3_nt: TGTGCCAGCAGCTCCGGGAGGGGAAAAACCGGGGAGCTGTTTTTT; cdr3_aa: CASSSGRGKTGELFF
j_call: TRBJ2-3; clone_size: .; v_call: TRBV9; d_call: .; cdr3_nt: TGTGCCAGCGGCTTACTGGACGGATCCACAGATACGCAGTATTTT; cdr3_aa: CASGLLDGSTDTQYF
j_call: TRBJ1-2; clone_size: .; v_call: TRBV30; d_call: .; cdr3_nt: TGTGCCTGGAGTGCCTCAGATGCAGGGCGCTACACCTTC; cdr3_aa: CAWSASDAGRYTF
j_call: TRBJ1-3; clone_size: .; v_call: TRBV4-1; d_call: .; cdr3_nt: TGCGCCAGCAGCCAAGAGTACAGGGAGAGATCTGGAAACACCATATATTTT; cdr3_aa: CASSQEYRERSGNTIYF
j_call: TRBJ1-3; clone_size: .; v_call: TRBV30; d_call: .; cdr3_nt: TGTGCCTGGAATATTGGGGGGTTCGGAAACACCATATATTTT; cdr3_aa: CAWNIGGFGNTIYF
j_call: TRBJ2-3; clone_size: once; v_call: TRBV4-1; d_call: TRBD2; cdr3_nt: TGCGCCAGCAGCCAAGCCCCGGGACTAGCCGCGGCAGATACGCAGTATTTT; cdr3_aa: CASSQAPGLAAADTQYF
j_call: TRBJ1-2; clone_size: .; v_call: TRBV6-4; d_call: TRBD1; cdr3_nt: TGTGCCAGCAGCCCGGGACAGGGGGATGCTAACTATGGCTACACCTTC; cdr3_aa: CASSPGQGDANYGYTF
j_call: TRBJ1-2; clone_size: .; v_call: TRBV30; d_call: .; cdr3_nt: TGTGCCTGGGCCACAGGCCCCTCGGGCTACACCTTC; cdr3_aa: CAWATGPSGYTF
j_call: TRBJ1-5; clone_size: .; v_call: TRBV4-1; d_call: .; cdr3_nt: TGCGCCAGCAGCCAAGATCAGGGAGGCCAGCCCCAGCATTTT; cdr3_aa: CASSQDQGGQPQHF
j_call: TRBJ1-4; clone_size: once; v_call: TRBV5-8; d_call: .; cdr3_nt: TGTGCCAGCAGCTTGGCGGCTCCTGCCTATGAAAAACTGTTTTTT; cdr3_aa: CASSLAAPAYEKLFF
j_call: TRBJ2-5; clone_size: .; v_call: TRBV20-1; d_call: TRBD1; cdr3_nt: TGCAGTGCACCGACAGGGGGGACCCAGTACTTC; cdr3_aa: CSAPTGGTQYF
j_call: TRBJ2-5; clone_size: .; v_call: TRBV5-3; d_call: TRBD1; cdr3_nt: TGTGCCAGGCCTAAGGGGGCTTACCGGGAGACCCAGTACTTC; cdr3_aa: CARPKGAYRETQYF
j_call: TRBJ1-3; clone_size: .; v_call: TRBV14; d_call: TRBD1; cdr3_nt: TGTGCCAGCAGCCAAGAAACAGGGGGTATTGGAAACACCATATATTTT; cdr3_aa: CASSQETGGIGNTIYF
j_call: TRBJ1-2; clone_size: .; v_call: TRBV19; d_call: TRBD1; cdr3_nt: TGTGCCAGTGGCATAGGACAGGGGGCGAACGGCTACACCTTC; cdr3_aa: CASGIGQGANGYTF
j_call: TRBJ1-2; clone_size: .; v_call: TRBV7-8; d_call: .; cdr3_nt: TGTGCCAGCAGCTTAGCCGGCTTGGGCGGGGTACACACCTTC; cdr3_aa: CASSLAGLGGVHTF
j_call: TRBJ2-6; clone_size: .; v_call: TRBV4-2; d_call: TRBD1; cdr3_nt: TGTGCCAGCAGCCAAGAAGGGGGACAGATTGGCTCTGGGGCCAACGTCCTGACTTTC; cdr3_aa: CASSQEGGQIGSGANVLTF
j_call: TRBJ2-1; clone_size: .; v_call: TRBV3-1/TRBV3-2; d_call: TRBD2; cdr3_nt: TGTGCCAGCAGCCAAATTTCCCCGGGACTAGCGTACTACAATGAGCAGTTCTTC; cdr3_aa: CASSQISPGLAYYNEQFF
j_call: TRBJ1-3; clone_size: .; v_call: TRBV9; d_call: .; cdr3_nt: TGTGCCAGCAGCGTAGAGGGGTTCTCTGGAAACACCATATATTTT; cdr3_aa: CASSVEGFSGNTIYF
j_call: TRBJ2-3; clone_size: .; v_call: TRBV7-2; d_call: TRBD2; cdr3_nt: TGTGCCAGCAGCTTAGCGCGCCGGTCCCTAGCGGGGCACACAGATACGCAGTATTTT; cdr3_aa: CASSLARRSLAGHTDTQYF
j_call: TRBJ1-2; clone_size: .; v_call: TRBV10-2; d_call: TRBD1; cdr3_nt: TGCGCCAGCAACCCGACAGGGGGTTATGGCTACACCTTC; cdr3_aa: CASNPTGGYGYTF
j_call: TRBJ1-1; clone_size: once; v_call: TRBV3-1/TRBV3-2; d_call: .; cdr3_nt: TGTGCCAGCAGCCAAGTACCCGACACTGAAGCCTTCTTT; cdr3_aa: CASSQVPDTEAFF
j_call: TRBJ2-1; clone_size: .; v_call: TRBV28; d_call: TRBD2; cdr3_nt: TGTGCAGCGGTTAGCGGGGGATCCTACAATGAGCAGTTCTTC; cdr3_aa: CAAVSGGSYNEQFF
j_call: TRBJ1-1; clone_size: .; v_call: TRBV5-4; d_call: TRBD1; cdr3_nt: TGTGCCAGCAGCCCTGGACAGGGGGCGCTTTACACTGAAGCTTTCTTT; cdr3_aa: CASSPGQGALYTEAFF
j_call: TRBJ1-1; clone_size: .; v_call: TRBV3-1/TRBV3-2; d_call: .; cdr3_nt: TGTGCCAGCAGCCAAGTACGGAACACTGAAGCTTTCTTT; cdr3_aa: CASSQVRNTEAFF
j_call: TRBJ2-1; clone_size: .; v_call: TRBV7-9; d_call: TRBD1; cdr3_nt: TGTGCCAGCAGCCGCTCCCGGGACAGGGGTAATGAGCAGTTCTTC; cdr3_aa: CASSRSRDRGNEQFF